The text below deals with one T cell receptor beta chain. The antigen is unknown. These data are taken from a study of tumor-infiltrating lymphocytes in primary liver carcinoma. Looking at the study overall: Spanning 30 to 69 years of age, the patients were men and women. Every sample contained roughly 3.65 to 8 million productive TCRbeta reads, and these numbers were similar from one tissue type to another.

The researchers produced TCR beta cDNA from 500 to 550 ng total RNA with a constant-region primer. Slightly modified ARM-PCR served as the procedure for the TCR beta libraries. These libraries came from three rounds of nested multiplex PCR. Each of the first two PCR rounds ran approximately 9 cycles with TRBV1-TRBV30 forward and C-beta reverse primers. TCRdb called the multiplex PCR reads again in MiXCR, with one record for every CDR3 protein. The sample yields approximately 300,000 distinct CDR3 sequences, less than 75% seen once. Points from the study as a whole: Relative to blood, tumors carried a significantly larger fraction of the repertoire in their top 250 clones (p = 0.039). The samples were not sorted (they were bulk), so CD4+ and CD8+ repertoires were not compared.

They got blood RNA out of unsorted whole blood and also pulled out germline DNA. Per germline, CDR1 LGHNA and CDR2 YNFKEQ. The trim removed 2 bases at V and 7 bases at J, leaving 11 bases unmatched. The CDR3 spans 17 residues. V gene TRBV4-2 combines with J gene TRBJ2-1, with 10 bases that match TRBD2. The TCR sequence derives from a man aged 35 to 55 with primary liver carcinoma and hepatitis B virus infection. The sequenced sample was peripheral blood. CDR3: CASSQIGTSERRNEQFF. In DNA, the CDR3 is TGTGCCAGCAGCCAAATAGGGACTAGCGAGAGAAGGAATGAGCAGTTCTTC.